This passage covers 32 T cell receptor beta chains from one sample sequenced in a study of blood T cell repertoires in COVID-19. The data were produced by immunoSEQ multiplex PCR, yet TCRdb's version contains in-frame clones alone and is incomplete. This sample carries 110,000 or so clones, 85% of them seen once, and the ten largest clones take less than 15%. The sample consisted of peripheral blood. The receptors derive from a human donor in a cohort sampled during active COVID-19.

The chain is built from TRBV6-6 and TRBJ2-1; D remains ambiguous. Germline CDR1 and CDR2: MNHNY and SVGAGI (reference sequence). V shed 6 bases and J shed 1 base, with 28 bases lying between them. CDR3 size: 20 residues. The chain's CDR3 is CASSPSRLVLSPNSYNEQFF. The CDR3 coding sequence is TGTGCCAGCAGCCCATCCCGGCTAGTCCTTAGCCCGAATTCCTACAATGAGCAGTTCTTC.

CDR3: CASSSGTGEQPQHF. The CDR3 nucleotides are TGTGCCAGCTCTTCCGGGACAGGGGAGCAGCCCCAGCATTTT. The chain couples TRBV18 to TRBJ1-5, with TRBD1 identical over 10 bases. Trimming cost V 6 bases and J 7 bases; bases outside gene matches: 6. In germline, CDR1 is KGHSH, CDR2 LQKENI. The CDR3 spans 14 residues. The full variable domain, rest sourced from reference TRBV18 and TRBJ1-5, is NAGVMQNPRHLVRRRGQEARLRCSPMKGHSHVYWYRQLPEEGLKFMVYLQKENIIDESGMPKERFSAEFPKEGPSILRIQQVVRGDSAAYFCASSSGTGEQPQHFGDGTRLSIL.

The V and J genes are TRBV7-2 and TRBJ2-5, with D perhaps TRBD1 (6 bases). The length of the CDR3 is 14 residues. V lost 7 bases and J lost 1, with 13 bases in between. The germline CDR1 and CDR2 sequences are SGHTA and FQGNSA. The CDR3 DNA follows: TGTGCCAGCACTGTAGGGGGTGCCCAAGAGACCCAGTACTTC. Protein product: CASTVGGAQETQYF.

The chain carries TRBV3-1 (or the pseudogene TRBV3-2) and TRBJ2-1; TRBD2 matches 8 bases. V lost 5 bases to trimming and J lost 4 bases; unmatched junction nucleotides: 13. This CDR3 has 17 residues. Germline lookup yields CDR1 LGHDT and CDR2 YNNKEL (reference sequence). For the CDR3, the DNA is TGTGCCAGCAGCACCCCCCGGGGGGGCGGGGGTTACAATGAGCAGTTCTTC. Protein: CASSTPRGGGGYNEQFF.

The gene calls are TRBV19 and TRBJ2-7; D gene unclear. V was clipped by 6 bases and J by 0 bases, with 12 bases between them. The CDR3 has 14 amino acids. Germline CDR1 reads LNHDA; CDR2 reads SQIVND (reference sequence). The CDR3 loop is CASRETDFSYEQYF. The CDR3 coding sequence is TGTGCCAGTAGGGAGACCGATTTCTCCTACGAGCAGTACTTC.

The CDR3 DNA reads TGTGCCATCAGTGGGGCAGGGGGCACCGGGGAGCTGTTTTTT. This gives the protein CAISGAGGTGELFF. J is TRBJ2-2 and V is TRBV10-3, with 7 nucleotides matching TRBD1. J was trimmed by 4 bases and V by 4 bases; bases with no gene match: 3. Germline-derived CDR1 and CDR2 are ENHRY and SYGVKD. The CDR3 covers 14 residues.

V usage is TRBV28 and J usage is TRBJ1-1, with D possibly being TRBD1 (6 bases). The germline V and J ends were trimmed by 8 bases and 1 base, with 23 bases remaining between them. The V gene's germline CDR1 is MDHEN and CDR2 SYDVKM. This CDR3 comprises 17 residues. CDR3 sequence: CASRDSSLGHSNTEAFF. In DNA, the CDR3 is TGTGCCAGCCGAGACTCTAGCCTGGGACACTCGAACACTGAAGCTTTCTTT.

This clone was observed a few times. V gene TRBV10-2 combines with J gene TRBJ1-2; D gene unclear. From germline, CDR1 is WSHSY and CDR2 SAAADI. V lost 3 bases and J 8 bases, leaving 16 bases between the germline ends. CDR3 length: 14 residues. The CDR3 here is CASSDPAEVEGYTF. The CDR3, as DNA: TGCGCCAGCAGTGACCCAGCAGAGGTCGAAGGCTACACCTTC.

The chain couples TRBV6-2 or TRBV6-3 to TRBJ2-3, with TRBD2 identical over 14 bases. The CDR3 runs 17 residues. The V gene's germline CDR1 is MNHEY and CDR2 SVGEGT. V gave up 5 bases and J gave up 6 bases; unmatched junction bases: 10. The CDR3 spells CASSKLGLAGVGDTQYF. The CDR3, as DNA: TGTGCCAGCAGTAAATTGGGACTAGCGGGGGTTGGGGATACGCAGTATTTT.

This CDR3 reads CASRFAGGATGEQFF. The CDR3 DNA reads TGTGCCAGCAGGTTCGCGGGGGGCGCTACTGGAGAGCAGTTCTTC. The J gene is TRBJ2-1, the V gene TRBV27; 8 positions match TRBD2. Germline V gene data show CDR1 as MNHEY and CDR2 as SMNVEV (reference sequence). Trimming took 6 bases from V and 10 from J; bases not matched to a gene: 14. This CDR3 is 15 amino acids long.

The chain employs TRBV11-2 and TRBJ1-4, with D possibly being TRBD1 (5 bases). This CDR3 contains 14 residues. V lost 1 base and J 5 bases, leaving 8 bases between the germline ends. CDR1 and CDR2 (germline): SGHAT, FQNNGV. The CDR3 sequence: CASSLGGGNEKLFF. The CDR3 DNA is TGTGCCAGCAGCTTAGGCGGGGGGAATGAAAAACTGTTTTTT.

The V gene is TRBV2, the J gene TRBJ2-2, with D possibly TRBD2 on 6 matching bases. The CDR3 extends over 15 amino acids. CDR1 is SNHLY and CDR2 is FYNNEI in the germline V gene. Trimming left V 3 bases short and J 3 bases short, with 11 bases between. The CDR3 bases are TGTGCCAGCAGTGAGTGGGAGGATGACACCGGGGAGCTGTTTTTT. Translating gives CASSEWEDDTGELFF. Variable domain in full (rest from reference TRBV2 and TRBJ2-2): EPEVTQTPSHQVTQMGQEVILRCVPISNHLYFYWYRQILGQKVEFLVSFYNNEISEKSEIFDDQFSVERPDGSNFTLKIRSTKLEDSAMYFCASSEWEDDTGELFFGEGSRLTVL.

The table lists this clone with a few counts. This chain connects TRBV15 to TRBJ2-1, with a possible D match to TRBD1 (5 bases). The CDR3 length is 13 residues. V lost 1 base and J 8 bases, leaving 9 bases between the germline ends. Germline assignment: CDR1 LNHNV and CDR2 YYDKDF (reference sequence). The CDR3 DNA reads TGTGCCACCAGCAGAGGACAGTTGGATGAGCAGTTCTTC. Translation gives CATSRGQLDEQFF.

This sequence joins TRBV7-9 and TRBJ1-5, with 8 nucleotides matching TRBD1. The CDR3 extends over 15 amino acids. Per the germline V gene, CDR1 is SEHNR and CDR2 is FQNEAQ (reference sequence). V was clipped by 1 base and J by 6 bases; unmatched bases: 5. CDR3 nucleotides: TGTGCCAGCAGCTTAGGGACAGGGTCGGGTCAGCCCCAGCATTTT. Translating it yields CASSLGTGSGQPQHF. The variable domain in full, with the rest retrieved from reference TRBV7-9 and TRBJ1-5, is DTGVSQNPRHKITKRGQNVTFRCDPISEHNRLYWYRQTLGQGPEFLTYFQNEAQLEKSRLLSDRFSAERPKGSFSTLEIQRTEQGDSAMYLCASSLGTGSGQPQHFGDGTRLSIL.

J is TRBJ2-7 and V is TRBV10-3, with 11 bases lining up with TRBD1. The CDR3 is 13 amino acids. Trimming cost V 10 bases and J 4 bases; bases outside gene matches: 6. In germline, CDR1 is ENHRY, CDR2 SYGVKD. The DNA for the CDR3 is TGTGCCACCACCGGGACAGGGGGTTACGAGCAGTACTTC. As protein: CATTGTGGYEQYF.

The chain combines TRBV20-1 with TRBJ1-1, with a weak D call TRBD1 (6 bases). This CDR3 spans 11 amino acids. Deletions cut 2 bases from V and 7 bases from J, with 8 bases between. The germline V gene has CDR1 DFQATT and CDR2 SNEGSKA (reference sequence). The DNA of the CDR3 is TGCAGTGCTAGAAAGGACAGTGAAGCTTTCTTT. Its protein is CSARKDSEAFF.

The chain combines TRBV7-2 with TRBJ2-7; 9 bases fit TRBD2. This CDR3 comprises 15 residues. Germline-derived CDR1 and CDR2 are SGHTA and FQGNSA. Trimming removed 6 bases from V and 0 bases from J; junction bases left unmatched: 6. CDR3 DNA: TGTGCCAGCAGTTCTCAGCGGGGGGTCTCCTACGAGCAGTACTTC. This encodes CASSSQRGVSYEQYF.

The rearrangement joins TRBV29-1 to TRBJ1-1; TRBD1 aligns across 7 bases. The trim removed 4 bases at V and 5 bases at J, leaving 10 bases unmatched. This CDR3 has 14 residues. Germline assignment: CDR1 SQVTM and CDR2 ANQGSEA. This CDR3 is CSVGTRGPGTEAFF. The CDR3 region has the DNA TGCAGCGTTGGAACGAGGGGGCCAGGAACTGAAGCTTTCTTT.

Here the CDR3 DNA reads TGTGCCGGTCGTCCATGGAGCAGCAAAGACAATGAGCAGTTCTTC. Amino acid sequence: CAGRPWSSKDNEQFF. This sequence joins TRBV30 and TRBJ2-1, with D unresolved. Looked up from germline, CDR1 is GTSNPN and CDR2 is SVGIG (reference sequence). The CDR3 contains 15 residues. The V and J ends lost 8 bases and 5 bases respectively, with 22 bases between them.

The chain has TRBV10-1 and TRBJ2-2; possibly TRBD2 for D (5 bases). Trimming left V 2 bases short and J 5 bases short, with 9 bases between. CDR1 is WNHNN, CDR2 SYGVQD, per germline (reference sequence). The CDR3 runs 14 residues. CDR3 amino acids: CASSEEGFTGELFF. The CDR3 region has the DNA TGCGCCAGCAGTGAGGAGGGATTTACCGGGGAGCTGTTTTTT.

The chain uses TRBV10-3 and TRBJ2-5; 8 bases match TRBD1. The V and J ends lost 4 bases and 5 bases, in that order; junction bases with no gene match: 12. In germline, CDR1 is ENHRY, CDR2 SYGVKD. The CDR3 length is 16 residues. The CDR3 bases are TGTGCCATCAGTGCGGTTGGGACAGGCGGCCCGGAGACCCAGTACTTC. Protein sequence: CAISAVGTGGPETQYF.

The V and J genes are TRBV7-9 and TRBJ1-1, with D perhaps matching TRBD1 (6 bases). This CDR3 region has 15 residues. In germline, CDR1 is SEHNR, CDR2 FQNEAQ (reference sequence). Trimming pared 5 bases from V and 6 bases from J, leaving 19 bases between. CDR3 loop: CASSPTGGLPAEAFF. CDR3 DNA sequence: TGTGCCAGCAGCCCCACGGGGGGCCTACCGGCTGAAGCTTTCTTT.

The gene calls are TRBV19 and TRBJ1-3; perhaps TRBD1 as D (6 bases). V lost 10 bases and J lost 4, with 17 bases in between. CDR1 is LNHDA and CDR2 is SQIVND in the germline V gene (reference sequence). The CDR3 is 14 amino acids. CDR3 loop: CATRVDRTGNTIYF. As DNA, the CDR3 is TGTGCCACACGGGTGGACAGAACGGGAAACACCATATATTTT.

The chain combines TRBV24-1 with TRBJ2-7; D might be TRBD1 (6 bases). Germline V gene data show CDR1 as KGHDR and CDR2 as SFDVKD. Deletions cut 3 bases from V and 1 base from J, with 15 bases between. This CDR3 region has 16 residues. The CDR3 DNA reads TGTGCCACCAGTGATGGGTCTAGGACAGCTTCCTACGAGCAGTACTTC. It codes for CATSDGSRTASYEQYF.

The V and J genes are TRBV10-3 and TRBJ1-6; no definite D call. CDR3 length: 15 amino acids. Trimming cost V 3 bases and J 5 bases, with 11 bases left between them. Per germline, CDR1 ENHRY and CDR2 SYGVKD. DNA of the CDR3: TGTGCCATCAGTGAAGCGGGGAAGGATAATTCACCCCTCCACTTT. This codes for CAISEAGKDNSPLHF.

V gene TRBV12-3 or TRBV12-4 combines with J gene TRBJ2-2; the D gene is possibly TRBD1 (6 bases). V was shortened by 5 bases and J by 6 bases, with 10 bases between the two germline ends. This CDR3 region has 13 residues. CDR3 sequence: CASSQNRAGELFF. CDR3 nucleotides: TGTGCCAGCAGTCAGAACAGGGCCGGGGAGCTGTTTTTT.

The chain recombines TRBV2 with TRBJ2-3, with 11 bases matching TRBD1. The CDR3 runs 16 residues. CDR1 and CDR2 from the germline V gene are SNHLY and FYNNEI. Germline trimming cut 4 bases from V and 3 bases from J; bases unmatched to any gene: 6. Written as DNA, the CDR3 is TGTGCCAGCAGTGGGGACCGGGACAGGGGGACAGATACGCAGTATTTT. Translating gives CASSGDRDRGTDTQYF.

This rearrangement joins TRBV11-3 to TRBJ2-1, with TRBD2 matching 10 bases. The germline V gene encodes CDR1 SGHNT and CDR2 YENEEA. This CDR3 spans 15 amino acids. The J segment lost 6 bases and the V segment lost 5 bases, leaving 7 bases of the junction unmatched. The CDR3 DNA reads TGTGCCAGCAGCCCCAGCGGGGGGGCCCGCAATGAGCAGTTCTTC. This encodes CASSPSGGARNEQFF. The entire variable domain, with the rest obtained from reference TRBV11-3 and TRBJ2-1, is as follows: EAGVVQSPRYKIIEKKQPVAFWCNPISGHNTLYWYLQNLGQGPELLIRYENEEAVDDSQLPKDRFSAERLKGVDSTLKIQPAELGDSAVYLCASSPSGGARNEQFFGPGTRLTVL.

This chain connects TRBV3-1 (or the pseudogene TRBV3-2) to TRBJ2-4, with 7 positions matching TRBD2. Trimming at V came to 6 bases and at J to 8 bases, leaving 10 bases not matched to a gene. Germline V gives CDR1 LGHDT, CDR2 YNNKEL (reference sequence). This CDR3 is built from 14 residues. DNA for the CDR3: TGTGCCAGCAGTCCAGGACTAGTAGGTTACATTCAGTACTTC. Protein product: CASSPGLVGYIQYF.

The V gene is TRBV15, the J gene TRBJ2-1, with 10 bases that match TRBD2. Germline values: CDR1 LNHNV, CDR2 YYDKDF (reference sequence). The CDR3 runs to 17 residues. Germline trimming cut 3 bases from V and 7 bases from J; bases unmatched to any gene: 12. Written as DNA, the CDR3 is TGTGCCACCAGCAGGTTAGATCGGTTAGCGGGGGGTAATGAGCAGTTCTTC. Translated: CATSRLDRLAGGNEQFF.

In DNA form, the CDR3 reads TGTGCCAGCAGTTTAGCAGGGCCTGGGGCCAACGTCCTGACTTTC. Its translation is CASSLAGPGANVLTF. V usage is TRBV6-5 and J usage is TRBJ2-6; the D gene is possibly TRBD1 (5 bases). Per the germline V gene, CDR1 is MNHEY and CDR2 is SVGAGI. The CDR3 has 15 residues. V was trimmed by 4 bases and J by 2 bases, leaving 9 bases between them.

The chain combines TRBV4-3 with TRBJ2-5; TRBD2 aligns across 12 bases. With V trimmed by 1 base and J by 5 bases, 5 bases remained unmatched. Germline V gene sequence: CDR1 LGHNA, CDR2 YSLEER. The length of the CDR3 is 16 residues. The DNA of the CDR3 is TGCGCCAGCAGCCAAGGACTAGCGGGGGCGGGGGAGACCCAGTACTTC. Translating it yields CASSQGLAGAGETQYF.